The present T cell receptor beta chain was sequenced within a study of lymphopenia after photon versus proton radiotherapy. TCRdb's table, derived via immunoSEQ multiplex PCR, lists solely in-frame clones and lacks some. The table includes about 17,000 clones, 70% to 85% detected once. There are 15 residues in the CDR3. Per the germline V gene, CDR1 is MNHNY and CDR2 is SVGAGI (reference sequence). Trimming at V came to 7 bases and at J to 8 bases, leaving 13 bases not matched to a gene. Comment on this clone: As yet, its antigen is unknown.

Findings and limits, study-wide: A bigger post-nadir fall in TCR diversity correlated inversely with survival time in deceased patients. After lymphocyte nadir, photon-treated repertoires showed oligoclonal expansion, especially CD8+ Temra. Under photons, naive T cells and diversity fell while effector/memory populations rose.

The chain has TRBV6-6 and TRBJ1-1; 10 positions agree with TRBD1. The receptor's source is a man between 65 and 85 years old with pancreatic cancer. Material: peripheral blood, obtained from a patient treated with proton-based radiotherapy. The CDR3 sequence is CASTLGGQGGSEAFF. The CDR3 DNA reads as TGTGCCAGCACTCTGGGCGGACAGGGGGGGTCCGAAGCTTTCTTT.